The text below deals with one TCR beta chain. This sample was included in a study of shared clonotypes between healthy human individuals. Negatively enriched CD4+ T cells were divided by CD45RA into naive and memory. The CDR3 consists of 18 residues. Germline V gene data show CDR1 as MNHEY and CDR2 as SMNVEV (reference sequence). J gave up 0 bases and V 6 bases, and 10 bases lay outside the gene matches. Measured with immunoSEQ multiplex PCR; TCRdb has only the in-frame clones, and not every one. This sample has over a million clones, with around 97% found just once. The sequence was obtained from a man aged 25-45 years in good health. The chain has TRBV27 and TRBJ2-6; 8 positions agree with TRBD2. The specimen was naive CD4+ T cells sorted from blood. Indicated subset: CD45RA+ positively selected. The CDR3 DNA reads as TGTGCCAGCAGGCAGGGCGGGAGGTTCCCCTCTGGGGCCAACGTCCTGACTTTC. Protein sequence: CASRQGGRFPSGANVLTF.